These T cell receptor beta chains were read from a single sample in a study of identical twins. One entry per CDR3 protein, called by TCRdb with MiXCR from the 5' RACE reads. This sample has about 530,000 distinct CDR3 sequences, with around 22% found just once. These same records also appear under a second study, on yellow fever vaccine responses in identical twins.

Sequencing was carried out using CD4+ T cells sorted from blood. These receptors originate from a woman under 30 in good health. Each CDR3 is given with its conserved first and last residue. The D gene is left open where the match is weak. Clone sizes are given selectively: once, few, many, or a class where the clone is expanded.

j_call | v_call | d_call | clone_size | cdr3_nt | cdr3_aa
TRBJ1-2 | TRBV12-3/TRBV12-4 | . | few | TGTGCCAGCAGTTTAGGTGCCGGGATTCATGGCTACACCTTC | CASSLGAGIHGYTF
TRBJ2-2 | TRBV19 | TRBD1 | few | TGTGCCAGCCGACAGGGGTCGTCCGGGGAGCTGTTTTTT | CASRQGSSGELFF
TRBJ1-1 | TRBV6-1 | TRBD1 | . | TGTGCCAGCAGTCGACAGGGGAAGGGCACTGAAGCTTTCTTT | CASSRQGKGTEAFF
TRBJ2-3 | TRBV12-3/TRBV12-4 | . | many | TGTGCCAGCAGTTATCTAGGATTACGCACAGATACGCAGTATTTT | CASSYLGLRTDTQYF
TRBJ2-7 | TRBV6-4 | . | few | TGTGCCAGCAGCCACTATGGGTCCTACGAGCAGTACTTC | CASSHYGSYEQYF
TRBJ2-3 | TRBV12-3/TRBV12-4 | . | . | TGTGCCAGCGGGATGGGGTCAGATACGCAGTATTTT | CASGMGSDTQYF
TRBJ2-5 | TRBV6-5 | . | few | TGTGCCAGCAGCCACTCCGCAGGGTGGGAGACCCAGTACTTC | CASSHSAGWETQYF
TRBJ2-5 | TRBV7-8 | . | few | TGTGCCAGCAGCTTAGTCAGGCTAGCTGCACAAGAGACCCAGTACTTC | CASSLVRLAAQETQYF
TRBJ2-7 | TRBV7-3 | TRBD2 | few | TGTGCCAGCAGCTTACGCCCCATAGCGGGAGGGACCTACGAGCAGTACTTC | CASSLRPIAGGTYEQYF
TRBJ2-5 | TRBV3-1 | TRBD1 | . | TGTGCCAGCGGTGGGACAGGGAGGTTTGCAGAGACCCAGTACTTC | CASGGTGRFAETQYF
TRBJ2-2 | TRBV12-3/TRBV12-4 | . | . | TGTGCCAGCAGTTTATTTTTCTCGTACGTGGGGAACTCGAACACCGGGGAGCTGTTTTTT | CASSLFFSYVGNSNTGELFF
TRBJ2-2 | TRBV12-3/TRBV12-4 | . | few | TGTGCCAGCAGTACTCGTTTCACCGGGGAGCTGTTTTTT | CASSTRFTGELFF
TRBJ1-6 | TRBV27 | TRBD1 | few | TGTGCCAGCAGTTTACGCGACAGGGGGCGAGCACCCCTCCACTTT | CASSLRDRGRAPLHF
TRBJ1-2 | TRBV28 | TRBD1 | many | TGTGCCAGCAGTACAGGGGGCGCGGGGTATGGCTACACCTTC | CASSTGGAGYGYTF
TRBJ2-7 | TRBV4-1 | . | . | TGCGCCAGCAGCCAAGACGCGGTCCTACCACCATACGAGCAGTACTTC | CASSQDAVLPPYEQYF
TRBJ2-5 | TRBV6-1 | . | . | TGTGCCAGCAGAATACACAGGGGGGGAGAGACCCAGTACTTC | CASRIHRGGETQYF